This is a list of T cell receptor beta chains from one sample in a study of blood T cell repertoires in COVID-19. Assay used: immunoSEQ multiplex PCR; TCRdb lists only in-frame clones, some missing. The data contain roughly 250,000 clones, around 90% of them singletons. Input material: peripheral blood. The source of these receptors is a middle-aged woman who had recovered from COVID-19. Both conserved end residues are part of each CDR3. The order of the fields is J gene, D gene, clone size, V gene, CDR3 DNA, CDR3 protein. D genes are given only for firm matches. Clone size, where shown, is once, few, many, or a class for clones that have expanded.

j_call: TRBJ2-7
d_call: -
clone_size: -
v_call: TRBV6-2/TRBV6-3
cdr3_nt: TGTGCCAGCAGCCCCGGGGGACGCCGCGACCCGCAGTACTTC
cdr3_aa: CASSPGGRRDPQYF

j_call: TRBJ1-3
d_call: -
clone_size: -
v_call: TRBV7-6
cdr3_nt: TGTGCCAGCAGCCCCGGGACTAACATACGTGTTCCAAACACCATATATTTT
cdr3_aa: CASSPGTNIRVPNTIYF

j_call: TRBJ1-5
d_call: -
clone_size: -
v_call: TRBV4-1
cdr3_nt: TGCGCCAGCCGCCTCGGGCAGGGTTACGGCAATCAGCCCCAGCATTTT
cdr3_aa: CASRLGQGYGNQPQHF

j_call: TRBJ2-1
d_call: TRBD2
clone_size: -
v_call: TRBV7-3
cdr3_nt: TGTGCCAGCAGCCGACTAGCGGGGACCTCGGGGAATGAGCAGTTCTTC
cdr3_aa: CASSRLAGTSGNEQFF

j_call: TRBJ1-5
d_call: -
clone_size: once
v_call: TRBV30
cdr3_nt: TGTGCCTGGAGAGGACAGACTAGCAATCAGCCCCAGCATTTT
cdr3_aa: CAWRGQTSNQPQHF

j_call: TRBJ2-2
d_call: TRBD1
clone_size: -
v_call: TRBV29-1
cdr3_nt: TGCAGCGCCAAAAGGGGACAGGGGAACACCGGGGAGCTGTTTTTT
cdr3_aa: CSAKRGQGNTGELFF

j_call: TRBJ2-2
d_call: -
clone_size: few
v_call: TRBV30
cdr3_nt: TGTGCCTGGAGGGGTCAGGGGACATACACCGGGGAGCTGTTTTTT
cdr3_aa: CAWRGQGTYTGELFF

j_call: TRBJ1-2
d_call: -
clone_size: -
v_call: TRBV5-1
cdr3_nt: TGCGCCAGCAGCTTGAGGGGGTCGCGGGGCTACACCTTC
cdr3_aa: CASSLRGSRGYTF

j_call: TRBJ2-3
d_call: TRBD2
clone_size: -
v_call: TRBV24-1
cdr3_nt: TGTGCCACCAGCACCACAAAGGGGACTAGCGGGATGGGAGATACGCAGTATTTT
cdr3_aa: CATSTTKGTSGMGDTQYF

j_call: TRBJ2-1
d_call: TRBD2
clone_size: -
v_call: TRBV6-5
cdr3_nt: TGTGCCATACGGACTAGCGGCCAGGGGGAGCAGTTCTTC
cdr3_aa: CAIRTSGQGEQFF

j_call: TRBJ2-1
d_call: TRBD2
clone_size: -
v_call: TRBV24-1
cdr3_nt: TGTGCCACCAGTGATTCCGGGACTAGCGGGCCCTATTATGAGCAGTTCTTC
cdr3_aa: CATSDSGTSGPYYEQFF

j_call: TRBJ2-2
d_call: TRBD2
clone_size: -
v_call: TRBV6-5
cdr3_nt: TGTGCCAGCAGTTGGGGACTAGCGGGAGGGACCGGGGAGCTGTTTTTT
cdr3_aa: CASSWGLAGGTGELFF

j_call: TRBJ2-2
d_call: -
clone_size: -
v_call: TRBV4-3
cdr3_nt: TGCGCCAGCAGCCAAGAGATGGACAGAACGAACACCGGGGAGCTGTTTTTT
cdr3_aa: CASSQEMDRTNTGELFF

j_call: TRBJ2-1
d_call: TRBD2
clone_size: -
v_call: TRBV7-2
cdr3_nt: TGTGCCAGCAGCCCCGGACTAGCAGGCAATGAGCAGTTCTTC
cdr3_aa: CASSPGLAGNEQFF

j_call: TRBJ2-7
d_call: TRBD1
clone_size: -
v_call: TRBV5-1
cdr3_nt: TGCGCCAGCAGCTTGGACCCGGACAGGACCTACGAGCAGTACTTC
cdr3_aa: CASSLDPDRTYEQYF

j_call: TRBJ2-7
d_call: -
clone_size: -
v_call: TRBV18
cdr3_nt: TGTGCCAGCTCACCAGCGAGCTCCTACGAGCAGTACTTC
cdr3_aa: CASSPASSYEQYF

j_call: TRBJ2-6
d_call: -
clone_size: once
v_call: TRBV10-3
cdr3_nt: TGTGCCATCAGCCCCCCCACACAGGTCTCTGGGGCCAACGTCCTGACTTTC
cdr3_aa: CAISPPTQVSGANVLTF

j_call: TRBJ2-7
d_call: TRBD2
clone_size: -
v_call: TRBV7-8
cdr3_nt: TGTGCCAGCAGCTTACGGCTAGCGGGGAACGAGCAGTACTTC
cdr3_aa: CASSLRLAGNEQYF

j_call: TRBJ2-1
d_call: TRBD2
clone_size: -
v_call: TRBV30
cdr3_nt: TGTGCCTGGAGGGTTAGCGGGAGTAATGAGCAGTTCTTC
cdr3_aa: CAWRVSGSNEQFF

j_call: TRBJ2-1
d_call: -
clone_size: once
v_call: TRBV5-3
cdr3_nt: TGTGCCAGAAGCTCCCGGGGCAATGAGCAGTTCTTC
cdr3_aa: CARSSRGNEQFF

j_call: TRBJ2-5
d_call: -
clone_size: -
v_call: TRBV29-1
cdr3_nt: TGCAGCGTTGAGTTCGGGGGATGGGACCAAGAGACCCAGTACTTC
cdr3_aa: CSVEFGGWDQETQYF

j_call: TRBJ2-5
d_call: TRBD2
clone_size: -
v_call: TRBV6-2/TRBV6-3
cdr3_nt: TGTGCCAGCAGTCTCCTTGGACTAGCGGGAGGGCCGAGTGGGAACTTC
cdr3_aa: CASSLLGLAGGPSGNF

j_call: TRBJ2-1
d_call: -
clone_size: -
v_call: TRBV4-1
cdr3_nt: TGCGCCAGCAGCCCACAGGGTTGGTACAATGAGCAGTTCTTC
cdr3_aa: CASSPQGWYNEQFF

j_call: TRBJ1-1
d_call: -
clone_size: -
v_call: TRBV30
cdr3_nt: TGTGCCGGTCGGGAGGGGCAGATGAACACTGAAGCTTTCTTT
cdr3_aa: CAGREGQMNTEAFF

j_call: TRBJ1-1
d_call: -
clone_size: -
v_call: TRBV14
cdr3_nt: TGTGCCAGCAGCCAAGGACGGAGCACTGAAGCTTTCTTT
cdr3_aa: CASSQGRSTEAFF

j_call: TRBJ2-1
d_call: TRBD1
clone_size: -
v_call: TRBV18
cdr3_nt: TGTGCCAGCTCAATCCTCACAGGGGTGGCCCTCTACAATGAGCAGTTCTTC
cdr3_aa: CASSILTGVALYNEQFF

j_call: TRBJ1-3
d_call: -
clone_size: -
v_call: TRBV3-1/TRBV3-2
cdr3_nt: TGTGCCAGCAAACCCGCGGGTGGAAACACCATATATTTT
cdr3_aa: CASKPAGGNTIYF

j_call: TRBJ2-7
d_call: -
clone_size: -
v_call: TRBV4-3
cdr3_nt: TGCGCCAGCAGCCAAGATCGCCCGGGGTCCCCAACCTACGAGCAGTACTTC
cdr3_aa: CASSQDRPGSPTYEQYF

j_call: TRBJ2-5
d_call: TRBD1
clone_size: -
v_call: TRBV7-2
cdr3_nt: TGTGCCAGCAGCTCCGGACAGGCTTTAGGATCGGAGACCCAGTACTTC
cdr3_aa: CASSSGQALGSETQYF

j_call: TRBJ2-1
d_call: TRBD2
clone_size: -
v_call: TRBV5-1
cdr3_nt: TGCGCCAGCAGCCTGGGACTAGCGGGAGGGTTGCATGAGCAGTTCTTC
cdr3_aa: CASSLGLAGGLHEQFF

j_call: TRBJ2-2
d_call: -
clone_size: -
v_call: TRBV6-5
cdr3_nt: TGTGCCAGCAGTTACAGGGGTAGCGGGAACACCGGGGAGCTGTTTTTT
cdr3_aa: CASSYRGSGNTGELFF

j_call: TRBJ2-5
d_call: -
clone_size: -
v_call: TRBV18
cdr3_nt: TGTGCCAGCTCTCCCCTATCGGGGGAGACCCAGTACTTC
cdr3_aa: CASSPLSGETQYF

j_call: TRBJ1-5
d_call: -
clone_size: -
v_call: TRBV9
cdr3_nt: TGTGCCAGCAGCCGGGGGGGGACCCAGCCCCAGCATTTT
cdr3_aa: CASSRGGTQPQHF

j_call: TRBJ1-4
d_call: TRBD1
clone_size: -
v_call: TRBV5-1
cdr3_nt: TGCGCCAGCAGCCTGGGACCGGGACAGACTAATGAAAAACTGTTTTTT
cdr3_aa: CASSLGPGQTNEKLFF

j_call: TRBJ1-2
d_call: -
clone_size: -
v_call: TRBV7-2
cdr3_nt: TGTGCCAGCAGCCCACAGGGTATCTATGGCTACACCTTC
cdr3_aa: CASSPQGIYGYTF

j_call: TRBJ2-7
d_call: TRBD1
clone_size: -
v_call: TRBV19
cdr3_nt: TGTGCCAGTAGTAACACAGGGGGCGAGGGGACCTACGAGCAGTACTTC
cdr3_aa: CASSNTGGEGTYEQYF

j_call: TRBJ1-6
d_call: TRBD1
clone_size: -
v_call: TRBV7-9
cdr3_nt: TGTGCCAGCAGCCCTCTCCGGGGACAGTTATTTGGTTCACCCCTCCACTTT
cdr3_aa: CASSPLRGQLFGSPLHF

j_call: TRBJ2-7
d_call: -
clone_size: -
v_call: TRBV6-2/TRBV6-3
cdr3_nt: TGTGCCAGCAGTCGCGGACCGGGGTGGTACTTC
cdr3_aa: CASSRGPGWYF

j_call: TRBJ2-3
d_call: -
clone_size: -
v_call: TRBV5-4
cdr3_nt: TGTGCCAGCAGGAGGGCGACAGATACGCAGTATTTT
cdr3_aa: CASRRATDTQYF

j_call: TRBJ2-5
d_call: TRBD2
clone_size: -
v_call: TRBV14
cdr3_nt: TGTGCCAGCAGCCAAGTTGCCGCCGGGGGGGAGACCCAGTACTTC
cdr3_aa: CASSQVAAGGETQYF

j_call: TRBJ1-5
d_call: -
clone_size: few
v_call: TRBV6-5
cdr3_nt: TGTGCCAGCAGTCCAGCAACAGCGGAGCATCAGCCCCAGCATTTT
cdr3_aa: CASSPATAEHQPQHF

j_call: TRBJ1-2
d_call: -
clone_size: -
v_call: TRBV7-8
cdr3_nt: TGTGCCAGCAGCTTAGTGGGGGGGCAGAGCTATGGCTACACCTTC
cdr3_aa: CASSLVGGQSYGYTF

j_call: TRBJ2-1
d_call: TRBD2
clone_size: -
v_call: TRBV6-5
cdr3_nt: TGTGCCAGCACCATTAGCGGGAGGTGGAATGAGCAGTTCTTC
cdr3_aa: CASTISGRWNEQFF

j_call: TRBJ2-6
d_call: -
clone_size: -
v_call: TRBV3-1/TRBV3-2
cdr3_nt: TGTGCCCTCTCCGCCGGGCGGGACGGGGCCAACGTCCTGACTTTC
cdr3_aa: CALSAGRDGANVLTF

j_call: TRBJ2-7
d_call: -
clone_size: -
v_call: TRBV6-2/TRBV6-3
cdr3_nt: TGTGCCAGCAGTCCCCCCCGAACGCGGGCAACCTACGAGCAGTACTTC
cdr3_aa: CASSPPRTRATYEQYF

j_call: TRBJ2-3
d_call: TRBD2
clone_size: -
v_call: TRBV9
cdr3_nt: TGTGCCAGCAGCGTAGACGGTAGCGGGGGCAGACCTAGCACAGATACGCAGTATTTT
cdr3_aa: CASSVDGSGGRPSTDTQYF

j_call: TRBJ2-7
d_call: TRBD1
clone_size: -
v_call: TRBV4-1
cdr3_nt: TGCGCCAGCAGCCTTATCCGGGACAGGACCTACGAGCAGTACTTC
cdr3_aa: CASSLIRDRTYEQYF

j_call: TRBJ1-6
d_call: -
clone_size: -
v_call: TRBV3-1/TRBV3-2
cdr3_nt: TGTGCCAGCACCGGGGGGGGTGGTTCACCCCTCCACTTT
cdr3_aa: CASTGGGGSPLHF

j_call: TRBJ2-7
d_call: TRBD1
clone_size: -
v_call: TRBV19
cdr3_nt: TGTGCCAGTAGGTGGACAGGTGGCCCTTACGAGCAGTACTTC
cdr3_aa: CASRWTGGPYEQYF

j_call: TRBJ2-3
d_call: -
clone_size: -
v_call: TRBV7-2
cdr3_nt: TGTGCCAGCAGCCCCGCGGCGAGCACAGATACGCAGTATTTT
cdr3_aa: CASSPAASTDTQYF

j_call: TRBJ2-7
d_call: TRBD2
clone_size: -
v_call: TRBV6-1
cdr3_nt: TGTGCCAGCAACCCTAGCGGTGACTACGAGCAGTACTTC
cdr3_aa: CASNPSGDYEQYF

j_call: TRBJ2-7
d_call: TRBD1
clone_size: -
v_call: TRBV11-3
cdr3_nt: TGTGCCAGCAGCCTGACAGGGGTGAGCTCCTACGAGCAGTACTTC
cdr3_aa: CASSLTGVSSYEQYF

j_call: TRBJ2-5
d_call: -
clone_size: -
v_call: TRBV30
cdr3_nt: TGTGCCTGGAGCCCTGGGGGGGAGACCCAGTACTTC
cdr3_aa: CAWSPGGETQYF

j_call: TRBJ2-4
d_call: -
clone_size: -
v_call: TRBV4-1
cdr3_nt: TGCGCCAGCAGCCAAGTAGTTCATTCCCCACTAAACATTCAGTACTTC
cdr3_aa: CASSQVVHSPLNIQYF

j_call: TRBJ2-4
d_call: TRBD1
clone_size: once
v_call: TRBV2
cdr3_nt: TGTGCCAGCAGTGAAGGACAGGGGGGGAAAAACATTCAGTACTTC
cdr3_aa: CASSEGQGGKNIQYF